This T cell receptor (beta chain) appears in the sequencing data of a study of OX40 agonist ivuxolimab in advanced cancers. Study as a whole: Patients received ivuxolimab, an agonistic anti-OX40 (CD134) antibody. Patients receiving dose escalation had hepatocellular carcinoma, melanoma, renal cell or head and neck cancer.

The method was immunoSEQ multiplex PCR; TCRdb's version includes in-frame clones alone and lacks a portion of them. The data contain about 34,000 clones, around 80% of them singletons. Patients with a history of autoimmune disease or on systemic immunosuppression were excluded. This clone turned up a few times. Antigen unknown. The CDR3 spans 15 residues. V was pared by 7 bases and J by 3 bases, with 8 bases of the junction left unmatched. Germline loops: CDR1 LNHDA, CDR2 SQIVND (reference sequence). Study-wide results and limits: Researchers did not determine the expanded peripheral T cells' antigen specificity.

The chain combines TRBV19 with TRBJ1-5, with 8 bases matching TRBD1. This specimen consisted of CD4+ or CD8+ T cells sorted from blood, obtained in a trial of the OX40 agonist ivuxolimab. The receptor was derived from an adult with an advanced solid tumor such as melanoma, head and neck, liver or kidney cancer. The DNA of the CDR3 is TGTGCCAGTATGGACCGGGACAGGATCAATCAGCCCCAGCATTTT. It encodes CASMDRDRINQPQHF.